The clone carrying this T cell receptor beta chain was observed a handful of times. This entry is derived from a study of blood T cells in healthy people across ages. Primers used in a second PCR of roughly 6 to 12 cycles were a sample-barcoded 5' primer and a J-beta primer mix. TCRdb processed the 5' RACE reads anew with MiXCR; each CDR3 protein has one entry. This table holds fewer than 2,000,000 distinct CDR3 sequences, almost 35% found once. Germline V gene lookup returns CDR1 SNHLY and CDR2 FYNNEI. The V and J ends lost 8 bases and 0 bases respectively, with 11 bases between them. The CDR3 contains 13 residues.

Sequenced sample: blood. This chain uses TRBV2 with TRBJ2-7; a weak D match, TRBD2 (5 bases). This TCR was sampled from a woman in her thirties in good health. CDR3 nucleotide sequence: TGTGCCAGCCGTAGTGACTACTCCTACGAGCAGTACTTC. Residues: CASRSDYSYEQYF.